A single sample gave rise to the 11 T cell receptor beta chains below, sequenced in a study of memory CD4+ T cells and cytomegalovirus serostatus. The sort gate was single viable CD3+CD4+CD8-CD45RO+ cells for memory CD4+ T cells. TCRdb's copy holds only in-frame clones and misses some; the assay was immunoSEQ multiplex PCR. This sample yields roughly 76,000 clones, of which approximately 78% are seen a single time; approximately 2.4% belongs to the top ten. Material for sequencing was memory CD4+ T cells from blood. These receptors were collected from an adult in good health and CMV-seropositive.

The gene calls are TRBV28 and TRBJ1-5; TRBD1 is a possible D gene (6 bases). Looked up from germline, CDR1 is MDHEN and CDR2 is SYDVKM. V gave up 8 bases and J gave up 5 bases, with 16 bases separating them. The CDR3 covers 14 residues. CDR3 protein: CASSQGGDDQPQHF. CDR3 in DNA: TGTGCCAGCTCCCAAGGGGGGGACGATCAGCCCCAGCATTTT.

The chain combines TRBV25-1 with TRBJ1-1; weak D call: TRBD1 (6 bases). Germline loops: CDR1 MGHDK, CDR2 SYGVNS. The CDR3 extends over 15 amino acids. Trimming shortened V by 3 bases and J by 7 bases, and 18 bases separated the two germline ends. CDR3 nucleotide sequence: TGTGCCAGCAGTGAGGGGGGGGCGCCAGTACATGAAGCTTTCTTT. Translated: CASSEGGAPVHEAFF.

The chain links TRBV11-2 to TRBJ2-5; possible D gene TRBD2, 6 bases. The CDR3 contains 15 residues. Trimming left V 5 bases short and J 2 bases short, with 15 bases between. Germline V lookup: CDR1 SGHAT, CDR2 FQNNGV. The CDR3 nucleotides are TGTGCCAGCAGCCTGAGCGGGTCCTGGCAAGAGACCCAGTACTTC. Translation: CASSLSGSWQETQYF.

The chain employs TRBV15 and TRBJ1-1; possible D gene TRBD1, 6 bases. This CDR3 comprises 15 residues. The V and J ends lost 2 bases and 2 bases respectively, with 12 bases between them. CDR1 and CDR2 from the germline V gene are LNHNV and YYDKDF (reference sequence). The CDR3 sequence is CATSRMTGYNTEAFF. CDR3 DNA sequence: TGTGCCACCAGCAGAATGACAGGCTATAACACTGAAGCTTTCTTT.

The J gene is TRBJ2-2, the V gene TRBV2, with 7 bases aligning to TRBD1. This CDR3 has 14 amino acids. CDR1 is SNHLY and CDR2 is FYNNEI in the germline V gene. With 8 bases clipped from V and 5 bases from J, the junction kept 8 bases outside the gene matches. DNA for the CDR3: TGTGCCAGCTCCTGGACAGGTCCAACCGGGGAGCTGTTTTTT. It encodes CASSWTGPTGELFF.

The V call is TRBV27, the J call TRBJ2-3; 7 bases match TRBD1. J lost 6 bases, V lost 4 bases, and 13 bases had no gene match. The CDR3 is made up of 16 amino acids. Germline lookup yields CDR1 MNHEY and CDR2 SMNVEV (reference sequence). CDR3: CASSSTPTGASDTQYF. The CDR3 DNA reads as TGTGCCAGCAGTTCCACCCCTACAGGGGCATCGGATACGCAGTATTTT.

This clone was detected a few times. J is TRBJ1-2 and V is TRBV12-5, with D perhaps matching TRBD1 (5 bases). The CDR3 runs 14 residues. Trimming removed 1 base at V and 4 bases at J, with 10 bases between. Germline assignment: CDR1 LGHNT and CDR2 FRNRAP. The CDR3 DNA reads as TGTGCTAGTGGTTTGGGGGAGGGGTTCTATGGCTACACCTTC. This sequence encodes CASGLGEGFYGYTF.

The chain is built from TRBV19 and TRBJ1-4; D uncertain. In germline, CDR1 is LNHDA, CDR2 SQIVND (reference sequence). Trimming left V 3 bases short and J 8 bases short, with 13 bases between. This CDR3 is 14 amino acids long. CDR3 in DNA: TGTGCCAGTAGTATTTCGGAGGTCCAGGAAAAACTGTTTTTT. Translating gives CASSISEVQEKLFF.

The rearrangement uses TRBV11-3 and TRBJ2-6, with D possibly matching TRBD2 (6 bases). Germline lookup yields CDR1 SGHNT and CDR2 YENEEA. The V and J ends lost 5 bases and 1 base respectively, with 9 bases between them. The CDR3 spans 15 residues. CDR3 region: CASSTGGSGANVLTF. For the CDR3, the DNA is TGTGCCAGCAGCACCGGAGGGTCTGGGGCCAACGTCCTGACTTTC.

In its sample, this clone was seen a few times. This chain joins TRBV30 and TRBJ1-1, with D possibly being TRBD1 (5 bases). The CDR3 loop spans 15 amino acids. Trimming cost V 0 bases and J 0 bases, with 11 bases left between them. Germline CDR1 reads GTSNPN; CDR2 reads SVGIG (reference sequence). The CDR3 region has the DNA TGTGCCTGGAGTGTACGGGGCAGAGTGAACACTGAAGCTTTCTTT. Encoded protein: CAWSVRGRVNTEAFF.

CDR3 sequence: CASSQQLDTGELFF. The CDR3 DNA is TGTGCCAGCAGCCAACAGTTGGACACCGGGGAGCTGTTTTTT. V is TRBV4-2 and J is TRBJ2-2; D is undetermined. This CDR3 has 14 residues. Trimming took 2 bases from V and 3 from J, leaving 7 bases between them. Germline V gene lookup returns CDR1 LGHNA and CDR2 YNFKEQ.